This TCR beta chain is from a study of blood T cell repertoires in COVID-19. Study at large: Both acute and convalescent COVID-19 samples were obtained from the United States, Italy and Spain.

Recruited during active infection, patients (from Seattle) were subsequently followed longitudinally. Assay: immunoSEQ multiplex PCR; the TCRdb copy retains only in-frame clones and omits some. The sample comprises under 250,000 clones, roughly 91% of which are singletons, and 0.83% rests with the top ten. This CDR3 spans 17 amino acids. CDR1 SGDLS and CDR2 YYNGEE come from the germline V gene. V gave up 1 base and J gave up 5 bases; unmatched junction bases: 11. This receptor was identified in a man younger than 45 with COVID-19, enrolled during active disease. The material sequenced was peripheral blood. The chain uses TRBV9 and TRBJ2-3, with 9 nucleotides matching TRBD2. As DNA, the CDR3 is TGTGCCAGCAGCGTAACTTGGAGCGGGGGGCAACAAGATACGCAGTATTTT. Its translation: CASSVTWSGGQQDTQYF.